What follows describes a single T cell receptor (beta chain). This sample is drawn from a study of T cell responses to AZD1222 COVID-19 vaccine. TCRdb's table, derived via immunoSEQ multiplex PCR, lists solely in-frame clones and lacks some. The sample consists of roughly 50,000 clones, about 90% of them appearing once. With 1 base clipped from V and 6 bases from J, the junction kept 0 bases outside the gene matches. Germline loops: CDR1 LGHNA, CDR2 YNFKEQ. The CDR3 totals 14 residues. The rearrangement uses TRBV4-2 and TRBJ1-5, with 10 bases matching TRBD1. The sample consisted of peripheral blood, taken 28 days after the second AZD1222 dose. This sequence was found in an adult who received the AZD1222 COVID-19 vaccine. Here the CDR3 DNA reads TGTGCCAGCAGCCAAGGGACAGGGGGTCAGCCCCAGCATTTT. It translates to CASSQGTGGQPQHF.